Each of the 24 T cell receptor beta chains below was sequenced from the same sample in a study of shared clonotypes between healthy human individuals. Produced via immunoSEQ multiplex PCR; TCRdb's table is partial and in-frame only. The profile shows about 470,000 clones, roughly 80% of them singletons. Sequencing input: PBMCs. The origin of the receptors is a middle-aged woman in good health. Some clones in this sample may be carry-over from other donors' samples.

Judged by abundance, this clone is medium-sized. This specimen includes other DNA sequences encoding the same CDR3. The chain joins TRBV6-1 to TRBJ1-2; D gene ambiguous. Trimming took 0 bases from V and 5 from J, leaving 13 bases between them. The CDR3 length is 15 residues. The germline gives CDR1 MNHNS, CDR2 SASEGT. The CDR3 here is CASSEASTGGYGYTF. The CDR3 DNA reads as TGTGCCAGCAGTGAAGCATCGACCGGCGGGTATGGCTACACCTTC.

This chain joins TRBV28 and TRBJ2-5, with D possibly being TRBD2 (6 bases). CDR1 and CDR2 from the germline V gene are MDHEN and SYDVKM. CDR3 length: 12 residues. V lost 5 bases, J lost 4 bases, and 8 bases lay in between. The CDR3 sequence is CASSRGGETQYF. The CDR3, as DNA: TGTGCCAGCAGTAGGGGAGGAGAGACCCAGTACTTC. The entire variable domain, with the rest obtained from reference TRBV28 and TRBJ2-5, is as follows: DVKVTQSSRYLVKRTGEKVFLECVQDMDHENMFWYRQDPGLGLRLIYFSYDVKMKEKGDIPEGYSVSREKKERFSLILESASTNQTSMYLCASSRGGETQYFGPGTRLLVL.

The chain joins TRBV18 to TRBJ1-3; no firm D call. The CDR3 loop spans 15 amino acids. Deletions cut 1 base from V and 2 bases from J, with 9 bases between. In germline, CDR1 is KGHSH, CDR2 LQKENI. CDR3 nucleotide sequence: TGTGCCAGCTCACCACAGTGGGAGCCTGGAAACACCATATATTTT. Translated: CASSPQWEPGNTIYF.

The chain uses TRBV5-4 and TRBJ1-2, with TRBD1 identical over 8 bases. Germline V gene data show CDR1 as SGHNT and CDR2 as YYREEE (reference sequence). The V and J ends lost 3 bases and 3 bases, in that order; junction bases with no gene match: 4. The CDR3 runs to 14 residues. Written as DNA, the CDR3 is TGTGCCAGCAGCTCTCCGACAGGGGACTATGGCTACACCTTC. Translation: CASSSPTGDYGYTF.

J is TRBJ2-2 and V is TRBV9; TRBD2 matches at 12 bases. Germline lookup yields CDR1 SGDLS and CDR2 YYNGEE. There are 17 residues in the CDR3. Unmatched junction bases numbered 7, after V lost 3 bases and J lost 4 bases. Here the CDR3 DNA reads TGTGCCAGCAGCGCTAGCGGGAGGGCCCGCGGCACCGGGGAGCTGTTTTTT. Translated: CASSASGRARGTGELFF.

The chain combines TRBV29-1 with TRBJ2-2; no firm D call. CDR3 length: 10 amino acids. V dropped 5 bases and J dropped 7 bases, with 5 bases sitting between them. CDR1 and CDR2 (germline): SQVTM, ANQGSEA. Here the CDR3 reads CSVYDGELFF. CDR3 sequence (DNA): TGCAGCGTTTACGACGGGGAGCTGTTTTTT.

V usage is TRBV5-1 and J usage is TRBJ2-4; D might be TRBD1 or TRBD2, each matching 5 bases. V was cut by 0 bases and J by 9 bases, with 16 bases left in between. The CDR3 is 15 residues long. Germline lookup yields CDR1 SGHRS and CDR2 YFSETQ. CDR3 sequence reads: CASSLEQGPRGIQYF. The CDR3 DNA sequence: TGCGCCAGCAGCTTGGAGCAGGGTCCACGGGGCATTCAGTACTTC.

This chain links TRBV5-8 with TRBJ2-7; no definite D call. This CDR3 is 12 amino acids long. Trimming cost V 0 bases and J 3 bases, with 4 bases left between them. Germline V CDR1 and CDR2: SGHTS, YDEGEE. The CDR3 loop reads CASSLASYEQYF. The CDR3 region has the DNA TGTGCCAGCAGCTTGGCCAGCTACGAGCAGTACTTC.

Turning to this clone: This same CDR3 is encoded by further DNA sequences in the sample. The genes are TRBV9 and TRBJ2-3; D unclear. Germline CDR1 is SGDLS and CDR2 is YYNGEE. This CDR3 spans 15 amino acids. Trimming stripped 0 bases from V and 2 bases from J, with 10 bases between. CDR3 loop: CASSVVADPTDTQYF. Written as DNA, the CDR3 is TGTGCCAGCAGCGTAGTGGCAGACCCCACAGATACGCAGTATTTT.

The chain couples TRBV4-3 to TRBJ2-1; no clear D gene. The CDR3 totals 14 residues. Trimming pared 0 bases from V and 7 bases from J, leaving 10 bases between. Germline CDR1 and CDR2: LGHNA and YSLEER. CDR3 nucleotide sequence: TGCGCCAGCAGCCAAGAATCGGCGCGGAATGAGCAGTTCTTC. It codes for CASSQESARNEQFF.

The chain is built from TRBV4-1 and TRBJ2-7, with TRBD2 as a possible D gene (6 bases). Trimming stripped 0 bases from V and 0 bases from J, with 9 bases between. Germline-derived CDR1 and CDR2 are MGHRA and YSYEKL. CDR3 length: 15 amino acids. The CDR3 coding sequence is TGCGCCAGCAGCCAAGAACCTAGCGACTCCTACGAGCAGTACTTC. This translates into CASSQEPSDSYEQYF.

This clone was detected once. The V call is TRBV10-3, the J call TRBJ2-2; D tentatively fits TRBD1 or TRBD2 (5 bases each). Trimming pared 4 bases from V and 6 bases from J, leaving 15 bases between. The CDR3 is 15 amino acids. In germline, CDR1 is ENHRY, CDR2 SYGVKD. Here the CDR3 DNA reads TGTGCCATCAGTGGGGGGTGGCAGTCGTCCGGGGAGCTGTTTTTT. It translates to CAISGGWQSSGELFF.

This sequence joins TRBV18 and TRBJ2-5; 9 bases map to TRBD2. There are 15 residues in the CDR3. J gave up 4 bases and V 0 bases, and 3 bases lay outside the gene matches. Looked up from germline, CDR1 is KGHSH and CDR2 is LQKENI. The chain's CDR3 is CASSPPAAGGETQYF. CDR3 nucleotides: TGTGCCAGCTCACCACCGGCAGCGGGGGGAGAGACCCAGTACTTC.

This rearrangement joins TRBV7-9 to TRBJ2-7; D may be TRBD1 or TRBD2 (6 bases each). The V gene lost 4 bases and the J gene lost 2 bases, with 12 bases spanning the gap. The germline gives CDR1 SEHNR, CDR2 FQNEAQ (reference sequence). The CDR3 consists of 14 residues. In nucleotides, the CDR3 is TGTGCCAGCAGCTATGGGGGGCGGCCCTACGAGCAGTACTTC. It codes for CASSYGGRPYEQYF.

V and J are TRBV28 and TRBJ2-1; D may be TRBD2 (7 bases). Per the germline V gene, CDR1 is MDHEN and CDR2 is SYDVKM. V shed 10 bases and J shed 6 bases, with 16 bases lying between them. The CDR3 is 13 amino acids. CDR3 DNA: TGTGCCATCGGGGGGCGGGAGCCCAATGAGCAGTTCTTC. Its protein is CAIGGREPNEQFF.

Details on this clone: Other nucleotide sequences in the sample specify the same CDR3. This rearrangement joins TRBV28 to TRBJ1-5, with D perhaps TRBD1 (6 bases). From germline, CDR1 is MDHEN and CDR2 SYDVKM. V lost 5 bases and J lost 7, with 9 bases in between. This CDR3 is built from 12 residues. Here the CDR3 reads CASSPTGQPQHF. CDR3 nucleotides: TGTGCCAGCAGTCCTACAGGGCAGCCCCAGCATTTT.

This clone was counted a few times. The chain carries TRBV28 and TRBJ2-7; the D gene could be TRBD1 or TRBD2 (7 bases each). Trimming took off 2 bases at V and 3 bases at J, with 23 bases between the two ends. The length of the CDR3 is 18 residues. In germline, CDR1 is MDHEN, CDR2 SYDVKM. This CDR3 is CASSLKGGDSLLGYEQYF. The CDR3 DNA reads as TGTGCCAGCAGTTTAAAAGGGGGGGACAGTCTTTTGGGCTACGAGCAGTACTTC.

This chain joins TRBV11-3 and TRBJ2-1; no firm D call. The V gene's germline CDR1 is SGHNT and CDR2 YENEEA. V shed 5 bases and J shed 4 bases, with 9 bases lying between them. The CDR3 is made up of 13 amino acids. The CDR3 loop reads CASSRPDYNEQFF. In DNA form, the CDR3 reads TGTGCCAGCAGCCGGCCCGATTACAATGAGCAGTTCTTC.

J is TRBJ2-7 and V is TRBV30; 7 bases fit TRBD1. This CDR3 spans 13 amino acids. V shed 0 bases and J 2 bases; nucleotides not matched to a gene: 1. In germline, CDR1 is GTSNPN, CDR2 SVGIG (reference sequence). CDR3 loop: CAWSVTGAYEQYF. CDR3 in DNA: TGTGCCTGGAGTGTAACAGGGGCCTACGAGCAGTACTTC.

This rearrangement joins TRBV6-5 to TRBJ2-2; the D is unclear. This CDR3 has 15 amino acids. The germline V gene has CDR1 MNHEY and CDR2 SVGAGI. Between the trimmed V and J ends, which lost 0 bases and 7 bases, there was a span of 12 bases. CDR3 DNA sequence: TGTGCCAGCAGTTACTCGCCAGGCGGTGACGGGGAGCTGTTTTTT. Its translation is CASSYSPGGDGELFF.

The chain is built from TRBV5-6 and TRBJ2-3; D is ambiguous. Germline lookup yields CDR1 SGHDT and CDR2 YYEEEE. The ends were cut back, 0 bases at V and 2 bases at J, with 7 bases in the middle. The length of the CDR3 is 14 residues. The chain's CDR3 is CASSLGAHTDTQYF. The CDR3 region has the DNA TGTGCCAGCAGCTTGGGGGCTCACACAGATACGCAGTATTTT. Drawing the rest from reference TRBV5-6 and TRBJ2-3, the complete variable domain is DAGVTQSPTHLIKTRGQQVTLRCSPKSGHDTVSWYQQALGQGPQFIFQYYEEEERQRGNFPDRFSGHQFPNYSSELNVNALLLGDSALYLCASSLGAHTDTQYFGPGTRLTVL.

The chain uses TRBV19 and TRBJ2-2; 7 nucleotides match TRBD1. V lost 9 bases, J lost 6 bases, and 13 bases stayed unmatched. Germline values: CDR1 LNHDA, CDR2 SQIVND (reference sequence). The CDR3 is 15 residues long. In nucleotides, the CDR3 is TGTGCCAGCACTAGGGGACAGAGGTCCTCCGGGGAGCTGTTTTTT. This encodes CASTRGQRSSGELFF.

The chain joins TRBV7-8 to TRBJ2-7; 10 nucleotides match TRBD2. Trimming cost V 7 bases and J 4 bases; bases outside gene matches: 19. Germline CDR1 reads SGHVS; CDR2 reads FQNEAQ. The CDR3 has 18 residues. The CDR3 DNA sequence: TGTGCCAGCACCCTCGTTTCGGCTAGCGGGAGTCTCGATTACGAGCAGTACTTC. It translates to CASTLVSASGSLDYEQYF.

The rearrangement joins TRBV7-2 to TRBJ1-1; D might be TRBD1 (6 bases). The CDR3 is made up of 14 amino acids. Germline CDR1 is SGHTA and CDR2 is FQGNSA. Trimming stripped 5 bases from V and 7 bases from J, with 17 bases between. Here the CDR3 reads CASSPRGRRDEAFF. The CDR3 DNA reads as TGTGCCAGCAGCCCCAGGGGCAGGCGTGATGAAGCTTTCTTT.